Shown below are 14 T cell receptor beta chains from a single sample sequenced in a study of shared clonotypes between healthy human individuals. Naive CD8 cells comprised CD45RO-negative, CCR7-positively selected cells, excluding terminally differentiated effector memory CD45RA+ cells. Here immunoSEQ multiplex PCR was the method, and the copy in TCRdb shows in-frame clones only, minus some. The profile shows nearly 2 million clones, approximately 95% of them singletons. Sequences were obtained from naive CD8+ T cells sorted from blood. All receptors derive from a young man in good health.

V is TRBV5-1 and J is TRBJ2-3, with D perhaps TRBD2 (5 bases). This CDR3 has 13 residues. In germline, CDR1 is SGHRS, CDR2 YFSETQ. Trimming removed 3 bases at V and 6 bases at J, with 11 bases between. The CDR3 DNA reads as TGCGCCAGCAGCTCTCCGGGGATGGATACGCAGTATTTT. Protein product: CASSSPGMDTQYF.

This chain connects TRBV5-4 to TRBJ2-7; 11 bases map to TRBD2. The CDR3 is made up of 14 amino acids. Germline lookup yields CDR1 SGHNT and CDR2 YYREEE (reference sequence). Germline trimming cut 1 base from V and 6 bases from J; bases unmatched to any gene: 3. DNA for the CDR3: TGTGCCAGCAGCTTGTGGGGGACTAGCGGCGAGCAGTACTTC. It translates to CASSLWGTSGEQYF. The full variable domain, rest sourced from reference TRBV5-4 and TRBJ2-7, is ETGVTQSPTHLIKTRGQQVTLRCSSQSGHNTVSWYQQALGQGPQFIFQYYREEENGRGNFPPRFSGLQFPNYSSELNVNALELDDSALYLCASSLWGTSGEQYFGPGTRLTVT.

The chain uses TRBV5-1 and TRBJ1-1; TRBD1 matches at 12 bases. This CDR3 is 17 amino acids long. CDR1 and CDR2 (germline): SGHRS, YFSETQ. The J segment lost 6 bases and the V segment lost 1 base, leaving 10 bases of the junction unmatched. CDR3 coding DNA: TGCGCCAGCAGCTTGCAGTTATTGGGACAGGGGGCCCCTGAAGCTTTCTTT. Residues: CASSLQLLGQGAPEAFF.

Here the CDR3 reads CASSPSSGSSGELFF. The DNA of the CDR3 is TGTGCCAGCAGTCCGTCTAGCGGGAGTTCCGGGGAGCTGTTTTTT. The V call is TRBV27, the J call TRBJ2-2; 10 nucleotides match TRBD2. Germline V gene sequence: CDR1 MNHEY, CDR2 SMNVEV (reference sequence). The ends lost 5 bases at V and 6 bases at J; junction bases unmatched: 6. The CDR3 is 15 residues long.

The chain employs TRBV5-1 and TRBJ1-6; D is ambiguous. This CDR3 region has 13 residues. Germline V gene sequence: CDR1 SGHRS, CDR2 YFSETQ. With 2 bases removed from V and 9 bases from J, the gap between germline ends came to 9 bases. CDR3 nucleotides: TGCGCCAGCAGCTTATTTGGGATTTCACCCCTCCACTTT. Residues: CASSLFGISPLHF.

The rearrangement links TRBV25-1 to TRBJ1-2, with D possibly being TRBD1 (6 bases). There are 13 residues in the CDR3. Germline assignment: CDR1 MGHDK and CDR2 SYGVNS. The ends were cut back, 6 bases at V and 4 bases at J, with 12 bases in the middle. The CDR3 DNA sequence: TGTGCCAGCAGCCACGGACAGAGCTATGGCTACACCTTC. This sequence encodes CASSHGQSYGYTF.

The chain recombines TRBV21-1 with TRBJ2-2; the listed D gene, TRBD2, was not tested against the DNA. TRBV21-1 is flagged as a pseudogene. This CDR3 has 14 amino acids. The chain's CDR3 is CASSRSENTGELFF. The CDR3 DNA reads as TGTGCCAGCAGCAGAAGCGAGAACACCGGGGAGCTGTTTTTT.

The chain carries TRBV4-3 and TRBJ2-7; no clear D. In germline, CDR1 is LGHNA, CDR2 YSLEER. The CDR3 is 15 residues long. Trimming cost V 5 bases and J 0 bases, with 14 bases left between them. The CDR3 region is CASSEGPASSYEQYF. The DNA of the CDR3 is TGCGCCAGCAGCGAAGGGCCCGCGAGCTCCTACGAGCAGTACTTC.

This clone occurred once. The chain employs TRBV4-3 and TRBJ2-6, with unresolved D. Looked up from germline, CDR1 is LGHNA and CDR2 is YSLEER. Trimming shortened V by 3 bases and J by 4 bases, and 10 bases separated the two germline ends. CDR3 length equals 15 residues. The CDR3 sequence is CASSQRGTGANVLTF. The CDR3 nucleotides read TGCGCCAGCAGCCAGAGAGGCACAGGGGCCAACGTCCTGACTTTC.

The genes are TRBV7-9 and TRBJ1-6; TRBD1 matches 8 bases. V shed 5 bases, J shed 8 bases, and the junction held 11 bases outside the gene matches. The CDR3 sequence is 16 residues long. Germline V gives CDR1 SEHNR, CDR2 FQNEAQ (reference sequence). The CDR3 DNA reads TGTGCCAGCAGCCCCCTGTGGGTACAGGGGGATTCACCCCTCCACTTT. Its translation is CASSPLWVQGDSPLHF. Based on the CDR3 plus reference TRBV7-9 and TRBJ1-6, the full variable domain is DTGVSQNPRHKITKRGQNVTFRCDPISEHNRLYWYRQTLGQGPEFLTYFQNEAQLEKSRLLSDRFSAERPKGSFSTLEIQRTEQGDSAMYLCASSPLWVQGDSPLHFGNGTRLTVT.

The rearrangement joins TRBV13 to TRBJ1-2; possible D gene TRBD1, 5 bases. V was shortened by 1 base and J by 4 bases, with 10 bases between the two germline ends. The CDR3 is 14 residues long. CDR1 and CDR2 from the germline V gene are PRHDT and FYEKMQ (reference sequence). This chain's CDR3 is CASSLAGYGYGYTF. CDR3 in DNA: TGTGCCAGCAGCTTAGCAGGGTACGGCTATGGCTACACCTTC.

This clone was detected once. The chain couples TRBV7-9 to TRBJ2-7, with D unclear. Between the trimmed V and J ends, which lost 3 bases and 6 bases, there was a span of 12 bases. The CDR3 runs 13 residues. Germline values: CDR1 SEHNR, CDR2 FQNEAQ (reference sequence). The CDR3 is CASSFENPREQYF. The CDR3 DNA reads TGTGCCAGCAGCTTCGAGAACCCCCGCGAGCAGTACTTC.

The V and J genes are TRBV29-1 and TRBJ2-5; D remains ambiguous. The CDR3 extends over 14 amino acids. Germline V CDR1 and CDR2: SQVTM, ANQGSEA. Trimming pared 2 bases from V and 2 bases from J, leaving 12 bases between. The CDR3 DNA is TGCAGCGTTGAAAACTGGGCAGATCAAGAGACCCAGTACTTC. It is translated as CSVENWADQETQYF.

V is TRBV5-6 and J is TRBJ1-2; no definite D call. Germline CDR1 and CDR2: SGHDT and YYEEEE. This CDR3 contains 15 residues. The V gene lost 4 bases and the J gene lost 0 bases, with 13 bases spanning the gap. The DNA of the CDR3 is TGTGCCAGCAGCCTCCTCCGTCCGGCTAACTATGGCTACACCTTC. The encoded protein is CASSLLRPANYGYTF.